These 28 T cell receptor beta chains share one sample of origin, sequenced in a study of T-cell memory formation after mild COVID-19. One entry per CDR3 protein results from TCRdb running MiXCR on the 5' RACE reads. The repertoire holds around 470,000 distinct CDR3 sequences, with around 20% as singletons. The material sequenced was PBMCs or a T cell subset sorted from them (not recorded which). Receptors were obtained from an adult woman who had mild COVID-19 (a few samples of this study predate the infection). Cell type and time point are not known.

This chain connects TRBV4-2 to TRBJ2-2; D is ambiguous. Germline lookup yields CDR1 LGHNA and CDR2 YNFKEQ. This CDR3 is built from 14 residues. Trimming took 1 base from V and 4 from J, leaving 7 bases between them. The CDR3 sequence: CASSQGTATGELFF. As DNA, the CDR3 is TGTGCCAGCAGCCAAGGGACGGCCACCGGGGAGCTGTTTTTT.

This sequence joins TRBV7-3 and TRBJ1-6, with 9 positions matching TRBD1. Looked up from germline, CDR1 is SGHTA and CDR2 is FQGTGA. V was clipped by 5 bases and J by 13 bases; unmatched bases: 15. The CDR3 spans 16 residues. For the CDR3, the DNA is TGTGCCAGCAGCATCCGGGACAGGGTCTTCGGCGGTCCCCTCCACTTT. It encodes CASSIRDRVFGGPLHF.

This clonotype was counted many times. The chain combines TRBV18 with TRBJ1-1; perhaps TRBD1 as D (5 bases). This CDR3 spans 14 amino acids. V lost 3 bases, J lost 1 base, and 9 bases lay in between. The germline gives CDR1 KGHSH, CDR2 LQKENI. The CDR3 protein is CASSPATANTEAFF. CDR3 nucleotide sequence: TGTGCCAGCTCACCCGCGACAGCGAACACTGAAGCTTTCTTT. Full variable domain (missing parts from reference TRBV18 and TRBJ1-1): NAGVMQNPRHLVRRRGQEARLRCSPMKGHSHVYWYRQLPEEGLKFMVYLQKENIIDESGMPKERFSAEFPKEGPSILRIQQVVRGDSAAYFCASSPATANTEAFFGQGTRLTVV.

The V gene is TRBV20-1, the J gene TRBJ2-2; D unclear. The V end was cut by 0 bases, the J end by 5 bases, with 10 bases between. The germline V gene encodes CDR1 DFQATT and CDR2 SNEGSKA (reference sequence). This CDR3 comprises 14 residues. For the CDR3, the DNA is TGCAGTGCTAGAGATCTTATGGAGACCGGGGAGCTGTTTTTT. Translated, it gives CSARDLMETGELFF.

V and J are TRBV6-6 and TRBJ2-2, with 8 bases fitting TRBD2. Germline loops: CDR1 MNHNY, CDR2 SVGAGI (reference sequence). V gave up 1 base and J gave up 7 bases; unmatched junction bases: 11. The CDR3 consists of 17 residues. The CDR3 DNA follows: TGTGCCAGCAGTTACTATACTAGCGGCCCTAGGGACGGGGAGCTGTTTTTT. Its translation: CASSYYTSGPRDGELFF.

This clonotype showed up just a few times. The genes are TRBV20-1 and TRBJ1-1; D possibly corresponds to TRBD1 (5 bases). This CDR3 has 13 residues. With 0 bases removed from V and 3 bases from J, the gap between germline ends came to 8 bases. Germline V lookup: CDR1 DFQATT, CDR2 SNEGSKA (reference sequence). The CDR3 region is CSAREIRDTEAFF. DNA of the CDR3: TGCAGTGCTAGAGAGATCAGGGACACTGAAGCTTTCTTT.

The CDR3 DNA is TGTGCCAGCAGCCCCAAAAACTATGGCTACACCTTC. Protein: CASSPKNYGYTF. J is TRBJ1-2 and V is TRBV7-9; D uncertain. There are 12 residues in the CDR3. Germline V gene sequence: CDR1 SEHNR, CDR2 FQNEAQ (reference sequence). V was cut by 5 bases and J by 2 bases, with 6 bases left in between.

This clonotype was seen only a few times. The chain uses TRBV6-5 and TRBJ2-1; TRBD2 matches at 13 bases. Germline values: CDR1 MNHEY, CDR2 SVGAGI. The CDR3 spans 13 residues. V shed 5 bases and J 12 bases; nucleotides not matched to a gene: 4. CDR3 in DNA: TGTGCCAGCAGTGATGGGACTAGCGGGACGCAGTTCTTC. Translating gives CASSDGTSGTQFF.

This clonotype was seen only a few times. The chain uses TRBV7-8 and TRBJ2-1; D not certain. CDR1 and CDR2 from the germline V gene are SGHVS and FQNEAQ. V shed 5 bases and J shed 6 bases, with 14 bases lying between them. This CDR3 comprises 14 residues. This CDR3 is CASSLEFHSNEQFF. CDR3 DNA: TGTGCCAGCAGCCTAGAGTTCCATTCCAATGAGCAGTTCTTC.

Only a few counts were recorded for this clonotype. The V and J genes are TRBV27 and TRBJ2-5, with D perhaps matching TRBD2 (5 bases). V was pared by 0 bases and J by 10 bases, with 12 bases between. The germline CDR1 and CDR2 sequences are MNHEY and SMNVEV (reference sequence). This CDR3 spans 13 amino acids. The CDR3, as DNA: TGTGCCAGCAGTTTATCCCCCCCTGGGAGCCAGTACTTC. As protein: CASSLSPPGSQYF.

This clonotype was picked up a small number of times. The CDR3 here is CATSDFRDRDQPQHF. CDR3 nucleotides: TGTGCCACCAGTGATTTTCGCGACAGGGACCAGCCCCAGCATTTT. The chain couples TRBV24-1 to TRBJ1-5; 7 nucleotides align to TRBD1. Germline V CDR1 and CDR2: KGHDR, SFDVKD. J lost 7 bases, V lost 1 base, and 6 bases had no gene match. CDR3 size: 15 residues.

This clonotype came up a few times. The chain links TRBV12-3 or TRBV12-4 to TRBJ1-4, with D maybe TRBD1 (5 bases). Deletions cut 3 bases from V and 8 bases from J, with 13 bases between. This CDR3 has 14 residues. CDR3 in DNA: TGTGCCAGCAGTTTTATCGGGACGCTAGAAAAACTGTTTTTT. The encoded protein is CASSFIGTLEKLFF.

The chain is built from TRBV2 and TRBJ2-1; no clear D. The V and J ends lost 3 bases and 13 bases respectively, with 10 bases between them. Germline CDR1 SNHLY, CDR2 FYNNEI. The CDR3 sequence is 11 residues long. As DNA, the CDR3 is TGTGCCAGCAGTGATAGACCCACCCAGTTCTTC. Translation gives CASSDRPTQFF.

The chain employs TRBV13 and TRBJ2-2, with D hard to call. Trimming removed 5 bases from V and 4 bases from J, with 14 bases in between. The CDR3 spans 15 residues. Germline CDR1 reads PRHDT; CDR2 reads FYEKMQ (reference sequence). The CDR3 sequence is CASSPSPAGTGELFF. Written as DNA, the CDR3 is TGTGCCAGCAGCCCGTCCCCAGCTGGCACCGGGGAGCTGTTTTTT.

The V gene is TRBV6-5, the J gene TRBJ1-1; D is possibly TRBD1 (5 bases). CDR1 is MNHEY and CDR2 is SVGAGI in the germline V gene. Trimming took off 7 bases at V and 4 bases at J, with 10 bases between the two ends. There are 12 residues in the CDR3. As DNA, the CDR3 is TGTGCCAGCAAGGGGCGTTTCACTGAAGCTTTCTTT. Protein sequence: CASKGRFTEAFF.

The gene calls are TRBV29-1 and TRBJ2-5; the match to TRBD1 covers 9 bases. Trimming at V came to 4 bases and at J to 3 bases, leaving 6 bases not matched to a gene. The length of the CDR3 is 14 residues. Germline CDR1 reads SQVTM; CDR2 reads ANQGSEA. The CDR3, as DNA: TGCAGCGTTGCCCCCCGGGACAGGGAAGAGACCCAGTACTTC. This gives the protein CSVAPRDREETQYF.

This clonotype appeared a few times. V and J are TRBV19 and TRBJ2-1; a possible D gene is TRBD1 (6 bases). This CDR3 has 14 residues. CDR1 is LNHDA, CDR2 SQIVND, per germline (reference sequence). V dropped 5 bases and J dropped 4 bases, with 12 bases sitting between them. The CDR3 reads CASSVDRRYNEQFF. CDR3 bases: TGTGCCAGTAGTGTTGACAGGCGTTACAATGAGCAGTTCTTC.

J is TRBJ2-3 and V is TRBV4-2, with 7 nucleotides matching TRBD2. CDR3 size: 15 residues. V was clipped by 2 bases and J by 2 bases; unmatched bases: 4. Per the germline V gene, CDR1 is LGHNA and CDR2 is YNFKEQ. The CDR3 DNA sequence: TGTGCCAGCAGCCAACTTCTAGCGGACACAGATACGCAGTATTTT. Its translation is CASSQLLADTDTQYF.

The chain links TRBV6-2 or TRBV6-3 to TRBJ1-2; D uncertain. V shed 4 bases and J shed 7 bases, with 13 bases lying between them. Looked up from germline, CDR1 is MNHEY and CDR2 is SVGEGT. The CDR3 is 13 amino acids. The CDR3 here is CASSSLDGRGYTF. The CDR3 region has the DNA TGTGCCAGCAGTTCCCTGGACGGGCGTGGCTACACCTTC.

The J gene is TRBJ2-7, the V gene TRBV5-1; D may be TRBD2 (6 bases). The CDR3 runs 15 residues. The germline V and J ends were trimmed by 3 bases and 2 bases, with 15 bases remaining between them. From germline, CDR1 is SGHRS and CDR2 YFSETQ. CDR3 coding DNA: TGCGCCAGCAGCTCCGGTGGGACTGGTCCCTACGAGCAGTACTTC. It encodes CASSSGGTGPYEQYF.

The J gene is TRBJ1-5, the V gene TRBV7-9; 10 bases match TRBD1. This CDR3 region has 14 residues. Trimming at V came to 6 bases and at J to 7 bases, leaving 6 bases not matched to a gene. Germline V gene data show CDR1 as SEHNR and CDR2 as FQNEAQ (reference sequence). The CDR3 DNA reads as TGTGCCAGCAGGCGACAGGGGGCAGGGCAGCCCCAGCATTTT. Translating gives CASRRQGAGQPQHF. Full variable domain (outside the CDR3, taken from reference TRBV7-9 and TRBJ1-5): DTGVSQNPRHKITKRGQNVTFRCDPISEHNRLYWYRQTLGQGPEFLTYFQNEAQLEKSRLLSDRFSAERPKGSFSTLEIQRTEQGDSAMYLCASRRQGAGQPQHFGDGTRLSIL.

The sample holds many counts of this clonotype. The V gene is TRBV5-5, the J gene TRBJ2-3; 12 nucleotides line up with TRBD1. Germline CDR1 and CDR2: SGHKS and YYEKEE (reference sequence). This CDR3 region has 16 residues. After removal of 0 bases from V and 3 bases from J, the junction contained 2 bases not matched to a gene. The CDR3 bases are TGTGCCAGCAGCTTGGAGGGACAGGGGGCAACAGATACGCAGTATTTT. It specifies CASSLEGQGATDTQYF.

DNA for the CDR3: TGTGCCAGCAGCCCCCGGCCAAAGGGACCCACTGAAGCTTTCTTT. This codes for CASSPRPKGPTEAFF. This rearrangement joins TRBV7-6 to TRBJ1-1; perhaps TRBD1 as D (5 bases). This CDR3 has 15 residues. Germline V gene sequence: CDR1 SGHVS, CDR2 FNYEAQ. V dropped 5 bases and J dropped 4 bases, with 17 bases sitting between them.

This clonotype has just a few counts. The chain carries TRBV4-2 and TRBJ2-1; 14 nucleotides agree with TRBD2. Germline V gene sequence: CDR1 LGHNA, CDR2 YNFKEQ. V trimming: 2 bases; J trimming: 1 base; junction bases outside the gene matches: 10. CDR3 length: 20 amino acids. CDR3 in amino acids: CASSQRPQGLAGVSYNEQFF. CDR3 nucleotide sequence: TGTGCCAGCAGCCAACGACCTCAGGGACTAGCGGGAGTTTCCTACAATGAGCAGTTCTTC.

The chain combines TRBV5-1 with TRBJ1-1; D not certain. V was pared by 4 bases and J by 5 bases, with 15 bases between. Germline lookup yields CDR1 SGHRS and CDR2 YFSETQ. The CDR3 loop spans 14 amino acids. CDR3 sequence reads: CASSAGTGPTEAFF. DNA for the CDR3: TGCGCCAGCAGCGCGGGCACCGGACCGACTGAAGCTTTCTTT.

The chain is built from TRBV11-2 and TRBJ2-7; D not resolved. V was pared by 4 bases and J by 6 bases, with 10 bases between. CDR3 length: 12 residues. From germline, CDR1 is SGHAT and CDR2 FQNNGV. CDR3 DNA: TGTGCCAGCAGCTCCTATTTGGGCGAGCAGTACTTC. Translated: CASSSYLGEQYF.

The sample holds a few counts of this clonotype. The chain combines TRBV12-3 or TRBV12-4 with TRBJ1-5; TRBD1 is a possible D gene (5 bases). Trimming took 4 bases from V and 1 from J, leaving 11 bases between them. The CDR3 is made up of 15 amino acids. CDR3 sequence: CASSSYRGSNQPQHF. For the CDR3, the DNA is TGTGCCAGCAGTTCCTACCGGGGGAGCAATCAGCCCCAGCATTTT.

The rearrangement uses TRBV7-3 and TRBJ2-2; D ambiguous. Trimming stripped 5 bases from V and 0 bases from J, with 4 bases between. Germline CDR1 reads SGHTA; CDR2 reads FQGTGA. The CDR3 loop spans 13 amino acids. CDR3 coding DNA: TGTGCCAGCAGCGAGACGAACACCGGGGAGCTGTTTTTT. Its translation: CASSETNTGELFF.